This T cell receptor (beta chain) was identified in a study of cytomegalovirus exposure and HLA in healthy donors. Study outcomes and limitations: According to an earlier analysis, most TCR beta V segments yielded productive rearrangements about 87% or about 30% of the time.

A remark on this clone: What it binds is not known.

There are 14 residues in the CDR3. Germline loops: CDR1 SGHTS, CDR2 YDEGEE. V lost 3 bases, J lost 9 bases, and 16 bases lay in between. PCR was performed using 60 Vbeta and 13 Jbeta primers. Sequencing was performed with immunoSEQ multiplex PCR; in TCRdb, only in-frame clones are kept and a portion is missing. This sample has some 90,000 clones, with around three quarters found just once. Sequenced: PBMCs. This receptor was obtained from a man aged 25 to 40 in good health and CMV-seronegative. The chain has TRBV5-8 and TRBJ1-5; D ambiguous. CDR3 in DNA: TGTGCCAGCAGCTCCGGGAAACCCCGGCCGCCCCAGCATTTT. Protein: CASSSGKPRPPQHF.